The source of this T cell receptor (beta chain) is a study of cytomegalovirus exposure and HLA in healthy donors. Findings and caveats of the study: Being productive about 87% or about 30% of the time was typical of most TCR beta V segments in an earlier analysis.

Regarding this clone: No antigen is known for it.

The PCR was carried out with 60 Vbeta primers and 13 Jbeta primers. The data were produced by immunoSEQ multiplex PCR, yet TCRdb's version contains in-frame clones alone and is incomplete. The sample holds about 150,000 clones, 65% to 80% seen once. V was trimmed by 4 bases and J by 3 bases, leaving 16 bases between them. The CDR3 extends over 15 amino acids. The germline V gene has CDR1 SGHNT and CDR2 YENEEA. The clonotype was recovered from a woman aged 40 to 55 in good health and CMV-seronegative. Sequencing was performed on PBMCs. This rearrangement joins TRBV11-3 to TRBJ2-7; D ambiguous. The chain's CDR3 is CASSSHQTLIYEQYF. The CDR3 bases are TGTGCCAGCAGCTCACACCAAACCTTAATCTACGAGCAGTACTTC.